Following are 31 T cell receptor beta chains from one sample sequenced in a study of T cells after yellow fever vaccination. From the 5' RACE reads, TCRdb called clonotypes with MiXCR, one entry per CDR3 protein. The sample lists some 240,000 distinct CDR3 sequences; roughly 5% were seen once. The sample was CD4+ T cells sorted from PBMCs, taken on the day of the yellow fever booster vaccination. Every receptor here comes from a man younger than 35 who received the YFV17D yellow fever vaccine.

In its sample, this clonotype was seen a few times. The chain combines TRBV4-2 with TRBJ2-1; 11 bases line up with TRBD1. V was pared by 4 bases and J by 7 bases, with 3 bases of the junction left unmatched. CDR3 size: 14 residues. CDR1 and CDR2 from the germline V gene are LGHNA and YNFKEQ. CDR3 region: CASSRGQGANEQFF. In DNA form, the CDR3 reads TGTGCCAGCAGCCGTGGACAGGGGGCGAATGAGCAGTTCTTC.

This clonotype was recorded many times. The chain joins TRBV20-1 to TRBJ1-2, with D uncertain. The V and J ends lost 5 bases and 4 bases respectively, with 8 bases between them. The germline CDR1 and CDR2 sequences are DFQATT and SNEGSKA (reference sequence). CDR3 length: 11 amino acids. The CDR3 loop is CSASTPYGYTF. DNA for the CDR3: TGCAGTGCTTCCACCCCCTATGGCTACACCTTC.

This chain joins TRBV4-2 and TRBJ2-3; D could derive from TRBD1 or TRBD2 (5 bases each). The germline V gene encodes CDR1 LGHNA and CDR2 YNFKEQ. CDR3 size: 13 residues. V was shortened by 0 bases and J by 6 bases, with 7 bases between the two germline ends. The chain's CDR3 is CASSQDEGDTQYF. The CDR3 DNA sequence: TGTGCCAGCAGCCAAGACGAGGGGGATACGCAGTATTTT.

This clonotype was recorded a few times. The CDR3 DNA sequence: TGCGCCAGCAGCTCCCTCGCGGGGTCCACCGGCGAGCAGTACTTC. It specifies CASSSLAGSTGEQYF. The genes are TRBV5-1 and TRBJ2-7; the D gene is possibly TRBD2 (6 bases). Per the germline V gene, CDR1 is SGHRS and CDR2 is YFSETQ. The CDR3 extends over 15 amino acids. V gave up 3 bases and J gave up 6 bases, with 19 bases separating them. Full variable domain (outside the CDR3, taken from reference TRBV5-1 and TRBJ2-7): KAGVTQTPRYLIKTRGQQVTLSCSPISGHRSVSWYQQTPGQGLQFLFEYFSETQRNKGNFPGRFSGRQFSNSRSEMNVSTLELGDSALYLCASSSLAGSTGEQYFGPGTRLTVT.

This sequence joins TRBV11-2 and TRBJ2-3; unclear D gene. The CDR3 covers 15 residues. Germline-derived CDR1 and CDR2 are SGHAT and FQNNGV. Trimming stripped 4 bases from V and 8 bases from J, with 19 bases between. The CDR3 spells CASSYPSVTSGTQYF. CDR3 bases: TGTGCCAGCAGCTACCCGTCGGTTACTTCGGGTACGCAGTATTTT.

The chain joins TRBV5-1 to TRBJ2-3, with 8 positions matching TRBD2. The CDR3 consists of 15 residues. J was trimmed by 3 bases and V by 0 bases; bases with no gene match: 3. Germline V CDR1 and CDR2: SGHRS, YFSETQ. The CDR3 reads CASSLGGGPTDTQYF. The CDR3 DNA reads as TGCGCCAGCAGCTTGGGCGGGGGGCCTACAGATACGCAGTATTTT.

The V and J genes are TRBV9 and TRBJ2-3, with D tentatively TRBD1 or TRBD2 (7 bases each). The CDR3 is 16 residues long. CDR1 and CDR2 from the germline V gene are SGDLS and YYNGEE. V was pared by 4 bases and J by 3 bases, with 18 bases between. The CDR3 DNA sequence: TGTGCCAGCAGCCTAAAAAGACAGGGAGGGACAGATACGCAGTATTTT. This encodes CASSLKRQGGTDTQYF.

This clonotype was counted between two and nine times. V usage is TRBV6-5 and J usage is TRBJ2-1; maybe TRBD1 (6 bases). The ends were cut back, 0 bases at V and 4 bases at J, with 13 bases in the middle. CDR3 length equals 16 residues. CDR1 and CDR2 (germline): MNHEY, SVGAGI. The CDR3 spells CASSYSTGHPYNEQFF. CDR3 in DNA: TGTGCCAGCAGTTACTCGACGGGACATCCATACAATGAGCAGTTCTTC.

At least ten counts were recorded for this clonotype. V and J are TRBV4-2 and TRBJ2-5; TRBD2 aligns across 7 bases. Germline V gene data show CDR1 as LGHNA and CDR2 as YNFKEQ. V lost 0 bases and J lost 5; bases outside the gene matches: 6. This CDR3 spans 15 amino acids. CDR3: CASSQEAGTAETQYF. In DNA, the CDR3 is TGTGCCAGCAGCCAAGAAGCGGGGACGGCGGAGACCCAGTACTTC.

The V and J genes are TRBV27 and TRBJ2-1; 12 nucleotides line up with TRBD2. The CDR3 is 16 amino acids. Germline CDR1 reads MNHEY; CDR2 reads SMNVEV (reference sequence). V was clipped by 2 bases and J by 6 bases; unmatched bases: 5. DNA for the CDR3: TGTGCCAGCAGTTTAGCAGGACTAGCGGGACCCAATGAGCAGTTCTTC. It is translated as CASSLAGLAGPNEQFF.

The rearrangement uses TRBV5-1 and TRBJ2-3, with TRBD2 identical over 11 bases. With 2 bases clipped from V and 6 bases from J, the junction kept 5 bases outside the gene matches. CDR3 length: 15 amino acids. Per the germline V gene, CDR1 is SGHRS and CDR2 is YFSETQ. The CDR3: CASSFRLAGKDTQYF. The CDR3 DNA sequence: TGCGCCAGCAGCTTTAGACTAGCGGGGAAGGATACGCAGTATTTT.

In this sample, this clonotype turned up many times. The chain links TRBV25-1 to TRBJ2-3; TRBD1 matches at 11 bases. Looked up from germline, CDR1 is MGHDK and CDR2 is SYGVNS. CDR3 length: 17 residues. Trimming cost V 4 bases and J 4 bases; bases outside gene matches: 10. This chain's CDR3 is CASSADFGTGGSDTQYF. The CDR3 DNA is TGTGCCAGCAGTGCTGATTTCGGGACAGGGGGATCAGATACGCAGTATTTT.

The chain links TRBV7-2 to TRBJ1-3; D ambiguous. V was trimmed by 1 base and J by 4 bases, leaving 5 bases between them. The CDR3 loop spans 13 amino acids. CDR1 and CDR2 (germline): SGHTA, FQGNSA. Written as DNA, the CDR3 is TGTGCCAGCAGCTTAGTTGAGGGAAACACCATATATTTT. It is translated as CASSLVEGNTIYF.

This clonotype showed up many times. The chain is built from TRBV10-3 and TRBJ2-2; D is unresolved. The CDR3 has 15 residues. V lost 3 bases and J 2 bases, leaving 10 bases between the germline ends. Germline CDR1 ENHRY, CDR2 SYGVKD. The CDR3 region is CAISEGDTNTGELFF. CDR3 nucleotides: TGTGCCATCAGTGAAGGCGACACTAACACCGGGGAGCTGTTTTTT.

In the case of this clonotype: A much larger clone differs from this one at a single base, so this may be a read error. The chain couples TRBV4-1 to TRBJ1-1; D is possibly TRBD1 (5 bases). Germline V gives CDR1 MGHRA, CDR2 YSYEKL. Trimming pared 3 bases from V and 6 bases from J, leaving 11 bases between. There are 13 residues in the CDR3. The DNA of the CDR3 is TGCGCCAGCAGCCAGACACTGGGGGCTGAAGCTTTCTTT. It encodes CASSQTLGAEAFF.

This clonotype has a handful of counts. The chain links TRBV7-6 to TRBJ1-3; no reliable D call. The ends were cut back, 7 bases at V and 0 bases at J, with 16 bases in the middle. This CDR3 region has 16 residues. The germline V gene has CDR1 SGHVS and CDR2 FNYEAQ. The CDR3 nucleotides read TGTGCCAGCATTCCCCTGGGCCAGACCTCTGGAAACACCATATATTTT. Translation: CASIPLGQTSGNTIYF.

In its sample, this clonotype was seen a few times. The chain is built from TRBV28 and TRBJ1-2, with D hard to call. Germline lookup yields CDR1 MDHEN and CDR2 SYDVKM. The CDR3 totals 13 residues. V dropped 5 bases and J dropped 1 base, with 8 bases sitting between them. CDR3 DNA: TGTGCCAGCAGTCCAACGGTTAACTATGGCTACACCTTC. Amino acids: CASSPTVNYGYTF.

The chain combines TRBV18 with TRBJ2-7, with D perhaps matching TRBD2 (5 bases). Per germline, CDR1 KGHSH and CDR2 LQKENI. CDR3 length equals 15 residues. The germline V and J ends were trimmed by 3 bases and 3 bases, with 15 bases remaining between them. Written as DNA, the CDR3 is TGTGCCAGCTCACCCCCTGATAAAGGAGGCTACGAGCAGTACTTC. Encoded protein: CASSPPDKGGYEQYF.

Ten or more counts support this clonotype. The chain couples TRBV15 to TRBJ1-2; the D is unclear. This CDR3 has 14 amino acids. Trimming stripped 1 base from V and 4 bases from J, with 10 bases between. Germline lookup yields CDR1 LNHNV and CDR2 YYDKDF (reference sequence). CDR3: CATSRVAEVYGYTF. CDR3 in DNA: TGTGCCACCAGCAGAGTGGCAGAAGTCTATGGCTACACCTTC.

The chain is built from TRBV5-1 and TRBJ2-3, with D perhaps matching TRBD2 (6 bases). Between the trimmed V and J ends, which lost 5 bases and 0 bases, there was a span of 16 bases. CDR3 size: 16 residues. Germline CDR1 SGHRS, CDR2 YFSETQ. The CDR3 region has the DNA TGCGCCAGCAGTCGCGGGGACGCAATTAGCACAGATACGCAGTATTTT. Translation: CASSRGDAISTDTQYF.

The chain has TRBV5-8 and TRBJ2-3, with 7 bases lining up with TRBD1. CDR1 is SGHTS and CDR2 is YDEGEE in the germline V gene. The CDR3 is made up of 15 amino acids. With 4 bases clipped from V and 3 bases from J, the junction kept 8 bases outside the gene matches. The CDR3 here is CASSGRGGRTDTQYF. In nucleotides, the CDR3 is TGTGCCAGCAGCGGCCGAGGGGGCCGGACAGATACGCAGTATTTT.

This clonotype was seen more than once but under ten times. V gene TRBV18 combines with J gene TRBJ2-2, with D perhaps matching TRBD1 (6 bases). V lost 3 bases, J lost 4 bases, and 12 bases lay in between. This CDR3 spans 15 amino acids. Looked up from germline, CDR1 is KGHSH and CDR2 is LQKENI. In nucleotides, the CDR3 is TGTGCCAGCTCACCGGGGGCCCTTTTCACCGGGGAGCTGTTTTTT. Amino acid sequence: CASSPGALFTGELFF.

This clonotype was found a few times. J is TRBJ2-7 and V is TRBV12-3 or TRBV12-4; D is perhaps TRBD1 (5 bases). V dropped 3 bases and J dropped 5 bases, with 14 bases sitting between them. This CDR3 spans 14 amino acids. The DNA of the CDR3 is TGTGCCAGCAGTTTCAGGGAATTTATCGACGAGCAGTACTTC. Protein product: CASSFREFIDEQYF.

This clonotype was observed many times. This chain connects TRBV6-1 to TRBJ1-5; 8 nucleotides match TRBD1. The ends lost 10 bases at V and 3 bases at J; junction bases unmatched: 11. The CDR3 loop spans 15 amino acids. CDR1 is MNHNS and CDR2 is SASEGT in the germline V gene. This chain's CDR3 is CATKRGQELNQPQHF. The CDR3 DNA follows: TGTGCCACCAAAAGGGGACAGGAGCTCAATCAGCCCCAGCATTTT.

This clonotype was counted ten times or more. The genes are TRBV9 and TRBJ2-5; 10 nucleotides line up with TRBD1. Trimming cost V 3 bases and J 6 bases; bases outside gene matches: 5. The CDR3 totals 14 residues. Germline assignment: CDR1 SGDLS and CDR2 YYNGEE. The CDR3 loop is CASSDRDRGQTQYF. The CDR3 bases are TGTGCCAGCAGCGACCGGGACAGGGGTCAGACCCAGTACTTC. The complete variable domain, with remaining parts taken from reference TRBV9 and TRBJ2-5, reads DSGVTQTPKHLITATGQRVTLRCSPRSGDLSVYWYQQSLDQGLQFLIQYYNGEERAKGNILERFSAQQFPDLHSELNLSSLELGDSALYFCASSDRDRGQTQYFGPGTRLLVL.

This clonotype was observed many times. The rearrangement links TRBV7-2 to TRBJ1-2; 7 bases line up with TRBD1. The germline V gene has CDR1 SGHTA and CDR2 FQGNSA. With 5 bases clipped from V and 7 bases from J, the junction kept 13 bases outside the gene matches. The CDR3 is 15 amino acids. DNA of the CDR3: TGTGCCAGCAGCCGGGGGGACAGCTTAGGGAGTGGCTACACCTTC. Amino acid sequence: CASSRGDSLGSGYTF. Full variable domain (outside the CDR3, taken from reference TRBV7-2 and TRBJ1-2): GAGVSQSPSNKVTEKGKDVELRCDPISGHTALYWYRQSLGQGLEFLIYFQGNSAPDKSGLPSDRFSAERTGGSVSTLTIQRTQQEDSAVYLCASSRGDSLGSGYTFGSGTRLTVV.

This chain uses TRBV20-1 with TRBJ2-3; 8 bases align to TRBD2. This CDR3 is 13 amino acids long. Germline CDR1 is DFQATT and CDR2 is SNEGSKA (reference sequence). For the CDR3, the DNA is TGCAGGATCGGGGGGGCCAGCACAGATACGCAGTATTTT. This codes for CRIGGASTDTQYF.

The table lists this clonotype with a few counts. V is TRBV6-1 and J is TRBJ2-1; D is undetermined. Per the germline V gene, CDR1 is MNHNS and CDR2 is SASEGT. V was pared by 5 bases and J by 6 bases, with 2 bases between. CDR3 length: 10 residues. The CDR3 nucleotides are TGTGCCAGCAGTCGCAATGAGCAGTTCTTC. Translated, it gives CASSRNEQFF.

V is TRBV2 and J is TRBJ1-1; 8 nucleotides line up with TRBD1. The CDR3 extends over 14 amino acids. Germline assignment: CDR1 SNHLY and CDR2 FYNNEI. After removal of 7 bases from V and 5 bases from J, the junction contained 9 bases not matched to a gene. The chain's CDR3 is CASMPAGGWTEAFF. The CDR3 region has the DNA TGTGCCAGCATGCCCGCAGGGGGCTGGACTGAAGCTTTCTTT.

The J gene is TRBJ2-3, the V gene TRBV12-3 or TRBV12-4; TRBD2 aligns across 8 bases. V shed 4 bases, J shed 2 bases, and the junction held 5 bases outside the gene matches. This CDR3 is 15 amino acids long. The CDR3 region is CASSSDSGVTDTQYF. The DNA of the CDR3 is TGTGCCAGCAGTTCGGATAGCGGGGTCACAGATACGCAGTATTTT.

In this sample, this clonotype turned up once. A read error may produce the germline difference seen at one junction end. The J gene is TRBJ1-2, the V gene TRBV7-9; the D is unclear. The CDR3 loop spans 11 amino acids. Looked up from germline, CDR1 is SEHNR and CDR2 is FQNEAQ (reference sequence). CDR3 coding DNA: TGTGCCAGCATGGGCTCCTATGGCGACACCTTC. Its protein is CASMGSYGDTF.